This TCR beta chain was found in a study of cytomegalovirus exposure and HLA in healthy donors. Germline V gene lookup returns CDR1 SGHAT and CDR2 FQNNGV. The V gene lost 3 bases and the J gene lost 0 bases, with 12 bases spanning the gap. The CDR3 is 15 residues long. In the PCR, 60 Vbeta and 13 Jbeta primers were used. Produced via immunoSEQ multiplex PCR; TCRdb's table is partial and in-frame only. This table holds about 110,000 clones, 75% found once. V and J are TRBV11-2 and TRBJ2-7; D uncertain. Sequenced sample: PBMCs. The TCR originated in a man aged 35 to 55 in good health and CMV-seronegative. The CDR3 DNA sequence: TGTGCCAGCAGCTTGGGCGCAAGTTTCTCCTACGAGCAGTACTTC. This gives the protein CASSLGASFSYEQYF.